These 28 T cell receptor beta chains were sequenced from one sample in a study of cytomegalovirus exposure and HLA in healthy donors. The PCR contained 60 Vbeta and 13 Jbeta primers. Clones were sequenced by immunoSEQ multiplex PCR, and TCRdb holds only the in-frame ones, with some missing. The sample shows 150,000 to 200,000 clones, 80% to 90% of them seen only once. What was sequenced was PBMCs. The receptors originated from a girl aged 5-17 years in good health and CMV-seropositive.

The chain is built from TRBV9 and TRBJ2-7, with D possibly matching TRBD2 (6 bases). This CDR3 is 13 amino acids long. Trimming cost V 4 bases and J 0 bases, with 8 bases left between them. CDR1 is SGDLS and CDR2 is YYNGEE in the germline V gene. DNA of the CDR3: TGTGCCAGCAGCCGGGGGAGCTCCTACGAGCAGTACTTC. It codes for CASSRGSSYEQYF.

This rearrangement joins TRBV5-6 to TRBJ1-2, with 7 bases that match TRBD1. The CDR3 has 12 amino acids. Losses at the gene ends were 4 bases for V and 7 bases for J; bases not matched to a gene: 4. Germline loops: CDR1 SGHDT, CDR2 YYEEEE. The CDR3 DNA sequence: TGTGCCAGCAGCAACAGGGGATCTGGCTACACCTTC. This codes for CASSNRGSGYTF.

Points on this clone: Its ends do not fully match the called genes, so a read error is possible. The CDR3: CASRDRTGWGNF. The DNA of the CDR3 is TGTGCCAGTAGGGACAGGACAGGTTGGGGGAACTTC. The J gene is TRBJ1-2, the V gene TRBV19, with 7 bases aligning to TRBD1. The CDR3 covers 12 residues. Germline V CDR1 and CDR2: LNHDA, SQIVND (reference sequence). Filled out from reference TRBV19 and TRBJ1-2, the complete variable domain reads DGGITQSPKYLFRKEGQNVTLSCEQNLNHDAMYWYRQDPGQGLRLIYYSQIVNDFQKGDIAEGYSVSREKKESFPLTVTSAQKNPTAFYLCASRDRTGWGNFGSGTRLTVV.

This clone was found once. This sequence joins TRBV29-1 and TRBJ2-7; D perhaps matches TRBD1 (5 bases). The germline V gene has CDR1 SQVTM and CDR2 ANQGSEA. CDR3 length: 12 residues. The V end was cut by 7 bases, the J end by 1 base, with 11 bases between. This CDR3 reads CSALQDSYEQYF. As DNA, the CDR3 is TGCAGCGCATTACAGGATTCCTACGAGCAGTACTTC.

The rearrangement links TRBV2 to TRBJ1-5; D is unresolved. Trimming pared 3 bases from V and 0 bases from J, leaving 6 bases between. The CDR3 length is 14 residues. Germline V CDR1 and CDR2: SNHLY, FYNNEI. The CDR3 nucleotides read TGTGCCAGCAGTGAGTCCAATAGCAATCAGCCCCAGCATTTT. As protein: CASSESNSNQPQHF.

The chain combines TRBV9 with TRBJ1-1, with unresolved D. CDR3 length: 13 residues. Trimming shortened V by 3 bases and J by 7 bases, and 13 bases separated the two germline ends. CDR1 and CDR2 from the germline V gene are SGDLS and YYNGEE. CDR3 in DNA: TGTGCCAGCAGCGCCCAGACACACCGTGAAGCTTTCTTT. Translation gives CASSAQTHREAFF. Full variable domain (missing parts from reference TRBV9 and TRBJ1-1): DSGVTQTPKHLITATGQRVTLRCSPRSGDLSVYWYQQSLDQGLQFLIQYYNGEERAKGNILERFSAQQFPDLHSELNLSSLELGDSALYFCASSAQTHREAFFGQGTRLTVV.

The rearrangement links TRBV12-5 to TRBJ2-7, with unresolved D. This CDR3 region has 13 residues. The V end lost 3 bases, the J end lost 4 bases, and 10 bases lay between the germline ends. The V gene's germline CDR1 is LGHNT and CDR2 FRNRAP. CDR3 amino acids: CASGFQAAYEQYF. The CDR3 DNA is TGTGCTAGTGGTTTCCAGGCCGCTTACGAGCAGTACTTC.

The chain recombines TRBV7-2 with TRBJ1-6; D is unclear. This CDR3 spans 14 amino acids. Germline assignment: CDR1 SGHTA and CDR2 FQGNSA. Between the trimmed V and J ends, which lost 1 base and 9 bases, there was a span of 10 bases. CDR3 nucleotide sequence: TGTGCCAGCAGCTTAGTGGGAGTTGTTTCACCCCTCCACTTT. This encodes CASSLVGVVSPLHF. Filled out from reference TRBV7-2 and TRBJ1-6, the complete variable domain reads GAGVSQSPSNKVTEKGKDVELRCDPISGHTALYWYRQSLGQGLEFLIYFQGNSAPDKSGLPSDRFSAERTGGSVSTLTIQRTQQEDSAVYLCASSLVGVVSPLHFGNGTRLTVT.

This rearrangement joins TRBV4-1 to TRBJ2-7; 7 bases are a match to TRBD1. V gave up 4 bases and J gave up 5 bases; unmatched junction bases: 11. The CDR3 is made up of 15 amino acids. The V gene's germline CDR1 is MGHRA and CDR2 YSYEKL. The CDR3 is CASSLSDRVGDEQYF. The CDR3 DNA reads TGCGCCAGCAGCCTTTCAGACAGGGTGGGCGACGAGCAGTACTTC.

The V and J genes are TRBV11-2 and TRBJ2-6; TRBD1 matches 7 bases. The CDR3 length is 17 residues. Trimming cost V 1 base and J 1 base; bases outside gene matches: 4. Germline lookup yields CDR1 SGHAT and CDR2 FQNNGV. CDR3 coding DNA: TGTGCCAGCAGCTTAGCCCTGACAGGGTCTGGGGCCAACGTCCTGACTTTC. It codes for CASSLALTGSGANVLTF.

This clone was detected only a few times. The chain recombines TRBV4-2 with TRBJ2-3; 13 bases line up with TRBD2. Germline V gives CDR1 LGHNA, CDR2 YNFKEQ. Trimming took 3 bases from V and 5 from J; bases not matched to a gene: 11. The CDR3 covers 18 residues. The CDR3 is CASSQGTRLAGGKDTQYF. The CDR3 DNA reads as TGTGCCAGCAGCCAGGGGACAAGACTAGCGGGGGGTAAAGATACGCAGTATTTT.

The chain recombines TRBV7-9 with TRBJ1-4; 7 bases are a match to TRBD1. V lost 10 bases to trimming and J lost 6 bases; unmatched junction nucleotides: 8. From germline, CDR1 is SEHNR and CDR2 FQNEAQ (reference sequence). The length of the CDR3 is 13 residues. The CDR3 bases are TGTGCCATCAACGTCGGGACAGATGAAAAACTGTTTTTT. Amino acids: CAINVGTDEKLFF.

The chain recombines TRBV6-5 with TRBJ2-2; 8 nucleotides agree with TRBD2. CDR1 and CDR2 (germline): MNHEY, SVGAGI. J was trimmed by 3 bases and V by 8 bases; bases with no gene match: 5. CDR3 length equals 14 residues. This CDR3 is CASRRGADTGELFF. DNA for the CDR3: TGTGCCAGCCGGCGGGGGGCGGACACCGGGGAGCTGTTTTTT.

This clone was seen just once. A read error may produce the germline difference seen at one junction end. This sequence joins TRBV10-3 and TRBJ1-1; 10 bases line up with TRBD1. There are 15 residues in the CDR3. Germline V gene data show CDR1 as ENHRY and CDR2 as SYGVKD. Here the CDR3 reads CAISGGTGVWTMAIF. As DNA, the CDR3 is TGTGCCATCAGTGGAGGGACAGGGGTCTGGACGATGGCGATCTTT.

The rearrangement uses TRBV4-1 and TRBJ1-1, with D unclear. Germline-derived CDR1 and CDR2 are MGHRA and YSYEKL. This CDR3 is built from 14 residues. V dropped 2 bases and J dropped 3 bases, with 10 bases sitting between them. In nucleotides, the CDR3 is TGCGCCAGCAGCCAAAACACAGTGTACACTGAAGCTTTCTTT. It is translated as CASSQNTVYTEAFF.

Comment on this clone: Different DNA sequences within this sample yield the same CDR3. V usage is TRBV9 and J usage is TRBJ1-2; 7 bases line up with TRBD1. The CDR3 contains 13 residues. V dropped 4 bases and J dropped 4; count of bases not matched to a gene: 4. In germline, CDR1 is SGDLS, CDR2 YYNGEE. CDR3 residues: CASSPGTAYGYTF. The DNA for the CDR3 is TGTGCCAGCAGCCCCGGGACAGCCTATGGCTACACCTTC.

Only a few counts were recorded for this clone. V usage is TRBV6-5 and J usage is TRBJ1-1, with D possibly TRBD1 on 5 matching bases. Germline V lookup: CDR1 MNHEY, CDR2 SVGAGI. V was cut by 7 bases and J by 4 bases, with 16 bases left in between. The CDR3 runs 14 residues. The CDR3 DNA reads TGTGCCAGCATGCCGAGACGACAGAGCACTGAAGCTTTCTTT. Its protein product is CASMPRRQSTEAFF.

This chain uses TRBV15 with TRBJ2-2; the D gene is possibly TRBD2 (6 bases). Germline CDR1 is LNHNV and CDR2 is YYDKDF (reference sequence). V gave up 0 bases and J gave up 4 bases, with 15 bases separating them. This CDR3 is built from 17 residues. CDR3 sequence: CATSRDAAGKGTGELFF. DNA of the CDR3: TGTGCCACCAGCAGAGATGCGGCGGGAAAAGGCACCGGGGAGCTGTTTTTT.

The rearrangement links TRBV4-1 to TRBJ1-2; D gene ambiguous. The V gene's germline CDR1 is MGHRA and CDR2 YSYEKL. Trimming took 1 base from V and 5 from J, leaving 8 bases between them. The length of the CDR3 is 13 residues. CDR3 sequence (DNA): TGCGCCAGCAGCCAAGTAGCTGGTTATGGCTACACCTTC. This sequence encodes CASSQVAGYGYTF.

The chain has TRBV9 and TRBJ1-2; perhaps TRBD1 as D (5 bases). This CDR3 has 15 amino acids. CDR1 SGDLS and CDR2 YYNGEE come from the germline V gene. Trimming shortened V by 0 bases and J by 4 bases, and 13 bases separated the two germline ends. The CDR3 bases are TGTGCCAGCAGCGTAGGGCAGGGAGGAAGCTATGGCTACACCTTC. It translates to CASSVGQGGSYGYTF.

The chain couples TRBV5-1 to TRBJ2-1, with D maybe TRBD1 (5 bases). Trimming left V 1 base short and J 6 bases short, with 11 bases between. The germline V gene encodes CDR1 SGHRS and CDR2 YFSETQ. The length of the CDR3 is 14 residues. The CDR3, as DNA: TGCGCCAGCAGCTTGAATAGGGGCTTCAATGAGCAGTTCTTC. It is translated as CASSLNRGFNEQFF.

The count of this clone is one. This chain connects TRBV5-4 to TRBJ2-7; TRBD1 might be the D (7 bases). The CDR3 loop spans 14 amino acids. Germline-derived CDR1 and CDR2 are SGHNT and YYREEE (reference sequence). Trimming stripped 4 bases from V and 7 bases from J, with 18 bases between. The CDR3 nucleotides are TGTGCCAGCAGCCCCGACAGGGAGGTGAGGGAGCAGTACTTC. Its translation is CASSPDREVREQYF.

The chain carries TRBV28 and TRBJ1-2; D is ambiguous. The CDR3 contains 15 residues. CDR1 is MDHEN and CDR2 is SYDVKM in the germline V gene. Deletions cut 0 bases from V and 3 bases from J, with 11 bases between. The CDR3 here is CASSLWPGSDYGYTF. In nucleotides, the CDR3 is TGTGCCAGCAGTTTATGGCCCGGTTCGGACTATGGCTACACCTTC.

The J gene is TRBJ2-7, the V gene TRBV5-1; 11 bases line up with TRBD2. Germline V gene sequence: CDR1 SGHRS, CDR2 YFSETQ. The CDR3 loop spans 15 amino acids. V was clipped by 5 bases and J by 3 bases; unmatched bases: 7. The CDR3 protein is CASRKTLAGVYEQYF. The CDR3 bases are TGCGCCAGCAGAAAAACACTAGCGGGGGTCTACGAGCAGTACTTC. Full variable domain (remainder filled in from reference TRBV5-1 and TRBJ2-7): KAGVTQTPRYLIKTRGQQVTLSCSPISGHRSVSWYQQTPGQGLQFLFEYFSETQRNKGNFPGRFSGRQFSNSRSEMNVSTLELGDSALYLCASRKTLAGVYEQYFGPGTRLTVT.

V is TRBV18 and J is TRBJ1-1, with 8 bases matching TRBD1. CDR1 is KGHSH and CDR2 is LQKENI in the germline V gene. The CDR3 extends over 12 amino acids. V gave up 6 bases and J gave up 10 bases; unmatched junction bases: 7. CDR3 nucleotide sequence: TGTGCCAGCTCTCAGGACAGGGCAGGAGCTTTCTTT. It codes for CASSQDRAGAFF.

The V call is TRBV27, the J call TRBJ1-4, with TRBD1 matching 10 bases. This CDR3 is 14 amino acids long. Germline CDR1 MNHEY, CDR2 SMNVEV (reference sequence). Trimming removed 6 bases from V and 8 bases from J; junction bases left unmatched: 6. CDR3: CASRTDRGYEKLFF. The CDR3 region has the DNA TGTGCCAGCAGGACGGACAGGGGGTACGAAAAACTGTTTTTT.

The chain joins TRBV4-2 to TRBJ1-6, with D possibly matching TRBD1 (6 bases). The length of the CDR3 is 15 residues. Trimming took off 5 bases at V and 5 bases at J, with 13 bases between the two ends. Germline CDR1 is LGHNA and CDR2 is YNFKEQ. In nucleotides, the CDR3 is TGTGCCAGCAGCTCCAACAGGGCTCATAATTCACCCCTCCACTTT. Its protein is CASSSNRAHNSPLHF.

The rearrangement joins TRBV29-1 to TRBJ1-1; D may be TRBD1 (6 bases). The CDR3 covers 11 residues. Trimming took 3 bases from V and 6 from J, leaving 8 bases between them. Germline CDR1 is SQVTM and CDR2 is ANQGSEA. DNA of the CDR3: TGCAGCGTTGACAGGGGCGCTGAAGCTTTCTTT. Amino acids: CSVDRGAEAFF.